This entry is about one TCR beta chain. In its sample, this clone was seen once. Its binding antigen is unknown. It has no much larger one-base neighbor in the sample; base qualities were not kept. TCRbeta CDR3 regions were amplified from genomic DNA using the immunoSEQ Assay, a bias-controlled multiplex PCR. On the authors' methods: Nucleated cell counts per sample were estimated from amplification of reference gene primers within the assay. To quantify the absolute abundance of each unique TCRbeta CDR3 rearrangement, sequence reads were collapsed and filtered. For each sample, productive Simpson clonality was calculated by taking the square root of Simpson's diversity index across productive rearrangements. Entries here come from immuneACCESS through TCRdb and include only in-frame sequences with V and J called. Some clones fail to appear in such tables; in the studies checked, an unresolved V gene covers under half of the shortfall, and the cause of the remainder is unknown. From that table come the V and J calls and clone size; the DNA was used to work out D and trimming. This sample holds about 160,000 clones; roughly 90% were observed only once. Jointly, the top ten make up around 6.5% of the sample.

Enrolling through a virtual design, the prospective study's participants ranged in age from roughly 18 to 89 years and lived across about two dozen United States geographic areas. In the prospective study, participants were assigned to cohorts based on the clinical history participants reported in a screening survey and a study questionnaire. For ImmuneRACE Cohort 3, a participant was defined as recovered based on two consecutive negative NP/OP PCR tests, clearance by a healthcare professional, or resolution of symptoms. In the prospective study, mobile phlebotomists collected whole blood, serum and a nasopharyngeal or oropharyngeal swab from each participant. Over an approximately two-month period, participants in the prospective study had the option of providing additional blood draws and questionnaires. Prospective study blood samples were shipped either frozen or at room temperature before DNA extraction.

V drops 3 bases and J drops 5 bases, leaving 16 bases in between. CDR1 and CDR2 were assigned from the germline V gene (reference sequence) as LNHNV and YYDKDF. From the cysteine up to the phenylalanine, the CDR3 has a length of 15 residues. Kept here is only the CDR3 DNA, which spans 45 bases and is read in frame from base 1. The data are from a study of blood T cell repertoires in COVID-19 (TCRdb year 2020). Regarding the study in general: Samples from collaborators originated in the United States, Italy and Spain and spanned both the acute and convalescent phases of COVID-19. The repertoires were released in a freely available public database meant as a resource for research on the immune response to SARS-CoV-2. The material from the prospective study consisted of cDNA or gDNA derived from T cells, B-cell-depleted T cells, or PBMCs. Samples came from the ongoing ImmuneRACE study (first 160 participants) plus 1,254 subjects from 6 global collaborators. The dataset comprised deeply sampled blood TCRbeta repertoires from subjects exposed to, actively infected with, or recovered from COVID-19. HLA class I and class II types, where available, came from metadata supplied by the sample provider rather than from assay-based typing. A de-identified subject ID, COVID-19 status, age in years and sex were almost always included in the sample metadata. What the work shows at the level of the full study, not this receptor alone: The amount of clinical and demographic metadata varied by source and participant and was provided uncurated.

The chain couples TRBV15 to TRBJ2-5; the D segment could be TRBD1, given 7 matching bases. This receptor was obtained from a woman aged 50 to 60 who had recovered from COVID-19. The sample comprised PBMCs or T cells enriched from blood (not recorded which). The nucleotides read TGTGCCACCAGCAGGAGTGACAGGGAGGAGGAGACCCAGTACTTC. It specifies CATSRSDREEETQYF.